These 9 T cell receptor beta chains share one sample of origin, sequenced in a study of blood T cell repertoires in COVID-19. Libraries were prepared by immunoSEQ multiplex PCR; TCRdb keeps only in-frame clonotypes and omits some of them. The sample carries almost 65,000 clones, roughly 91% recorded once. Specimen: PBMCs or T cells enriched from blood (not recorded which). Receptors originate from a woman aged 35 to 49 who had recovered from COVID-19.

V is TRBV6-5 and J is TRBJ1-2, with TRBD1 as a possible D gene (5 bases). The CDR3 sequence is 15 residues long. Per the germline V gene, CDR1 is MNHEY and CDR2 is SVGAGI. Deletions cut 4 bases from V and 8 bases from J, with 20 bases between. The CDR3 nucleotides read TGTGCCAGCAGTTCGGGAGGGGCCCAAGTACGAGGCTACACCTTC. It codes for CASSSGGAQVRGYTF.

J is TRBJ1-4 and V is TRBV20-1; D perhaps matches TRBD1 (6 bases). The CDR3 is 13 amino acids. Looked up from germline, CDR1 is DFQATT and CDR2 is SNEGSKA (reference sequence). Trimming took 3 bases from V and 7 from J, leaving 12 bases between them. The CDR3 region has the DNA TGCAGTGCTAGTGAGGGGGGGGGTGAAAAACTGTTTTTT. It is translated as CSASEGGGEKLFF.

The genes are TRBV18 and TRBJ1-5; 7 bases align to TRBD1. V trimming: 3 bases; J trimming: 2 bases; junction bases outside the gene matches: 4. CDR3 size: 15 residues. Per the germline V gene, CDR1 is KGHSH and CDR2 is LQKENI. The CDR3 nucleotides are TGTGCCAGCTCACCGAGTCAGGGGGGCAATCAGCCCCAGCATTTT. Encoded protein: CASSPSQGGNQPQHF.

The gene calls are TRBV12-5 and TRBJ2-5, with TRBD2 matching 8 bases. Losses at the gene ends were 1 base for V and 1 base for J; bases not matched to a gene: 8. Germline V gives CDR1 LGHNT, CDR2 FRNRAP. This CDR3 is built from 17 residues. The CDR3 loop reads CASGLAPIGGAQETQYF. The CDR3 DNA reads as TGTGCTAGTGGTTTGGCCCCGATCGGGGGGGCCCAAGAGACCCAGTACTTC. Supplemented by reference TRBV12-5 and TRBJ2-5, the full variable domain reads DARVTQTPRHKVTEMGQEVTMRCQPILGHNTVFWYRQTMMQGLELLAYFRNRAPLDDSGMPKDRFSAEMPDATLATLKIQPSEPRDSAVYFCASGLAPIGGAQETQYFGPGTRLLVL.

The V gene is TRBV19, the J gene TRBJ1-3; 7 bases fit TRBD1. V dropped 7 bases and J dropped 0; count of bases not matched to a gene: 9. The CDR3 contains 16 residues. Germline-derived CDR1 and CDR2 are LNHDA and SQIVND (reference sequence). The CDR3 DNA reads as TGTGCCAGTATTGAGGGGGCCTCGAGCTCTGGAAACACCATATATTTT. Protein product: CASIEGASSSGNTIYF. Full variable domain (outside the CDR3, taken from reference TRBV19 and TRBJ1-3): DGGITQSPKYLFRKEGQNVTLSCEQNLNHDAMYWYRQDPGQGLRLIYYSQIVNDFQKGDIAEGYSVSREKKESFPLTVTSAQKNPTAFYLCASIEGASSSGNTIYFGEGSWLTVV.

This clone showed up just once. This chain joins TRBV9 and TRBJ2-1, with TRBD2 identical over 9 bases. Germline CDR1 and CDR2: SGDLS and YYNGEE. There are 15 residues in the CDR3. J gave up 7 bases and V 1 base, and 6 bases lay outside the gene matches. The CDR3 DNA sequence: TGTGCCAGCAGCGTATGGGAGCGGGGGGTTAATGAGCAGTTCTTC. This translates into CASSVWERGVNEQFF.

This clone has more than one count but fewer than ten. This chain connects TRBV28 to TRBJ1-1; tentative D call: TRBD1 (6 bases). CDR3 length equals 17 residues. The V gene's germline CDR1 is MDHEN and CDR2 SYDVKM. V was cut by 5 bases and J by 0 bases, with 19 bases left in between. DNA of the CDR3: TGTGCCAGCAGTGTACCCGACAGGAGAGAATTGAACACTGAAGCTTTCTTT. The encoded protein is CASSVPDRRELNTEAFF.

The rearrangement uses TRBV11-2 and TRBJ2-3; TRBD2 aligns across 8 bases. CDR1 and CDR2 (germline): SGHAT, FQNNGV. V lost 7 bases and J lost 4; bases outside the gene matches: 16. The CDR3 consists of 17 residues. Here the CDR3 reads CASTLGSGGNPPDTQYF. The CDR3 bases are TGTGCCAGCACCCTAGGTTCGGGGGGGAACCCCCCAGATACGCAGTATTTT.

CDR3 loop: CASSVGRVTGELFF. In DNA form, the CDR3 reads TGTGCCAGCAGCGTAGGGAGGGTTACCGGGGAGCTGTTTTTT. This chain connects TRBV9 to TRBJ2-2; perhaps TRBD2 as D (6 bases). Germline V gives CDR1 SGDLS, CDR2 YYNGEE. This CDR3 is 14 amino acids long. V dropped 0 bases and J dropped 5 bases, with 8 bases sitting between them.